Below are 9 T cell receptor beta chains sequenced from a single sample in a study of T-cell memory formation after mild COVID-19. TCRdb reprocessed the 5' RACE reads via MiXCR and lists one record per CDR3 protein. The data show 550,000 to 650,000 distinct CDR3 sequences, roughly 17% seen once. The specimen sequenced was PBMCs or a T cell subset sorted from them (not recorded which). Receptors were obtained from an adult woman who had mild COVID-19 (a few samples of this study predate the infection). Cell type and time point are not known.

This clonotype was found many times. V gene TRBV7-2 combines with J gene TRBJ1-3; D is ambiguous. Trimming stripped 3 bases from V and 0 bases from J, with 9 bases between. From germline, CDR1 is SGHTA and CDR2 FQGNSA. The CDR3 is 15 residues long. The CDR3 nucleotides are TGTGCCAGCAGCTTGCGGCGGTCCTCTGGAAACACCATATATTTT. This encodes CASSLRRSSGNTIYF.

The chain carries TRBV5-6 and TRBJ1-3, with TRBD1 as a possible D gene (6 bases). This CDR3 has 14 amino acids. CDR1 is SGHDT and CDR2 is YYEEEE in the germline V gene. V was cut by 5 bases and J by 0 bases, with 9 bases left in between. The CDR3 DNA reads as TGTGCCAGCAGACCGACAGGCTCTGGAAACACCATATATTTT. Protein product: CASRPTGSGNTIYF.

The rearrangement uses TRBV19 and TRBJ1-5; no firm D call. There are 14 residues in the CDR3. The germline CDR1 and CDR2 sequences are LNHDA and SQIVND (reference sequence). Trimming took 2 bases from V and 3 from J, leaving 8 bases between them. The CDR3 DNA is TGTGCCAGTAGTATAACGGGGTTCAATCAGCCCCAGCATTTT. This gives the protein CASSITGFNQPQHF.

This chain uses TRBV5-1 with TRBJ2-3, with 10 positions matching TRBD1. The CDR3 runs 16 residues. The germline gives CDR1 SGHRS, CDR2 YFSETQ. V trimming: 1 base; J trimming: 1 base; junction bases outside the gene matches: 3. The CDR3 here is CASSLQGTGGTDTQYF. The CDR3 DNA reads as TGCGCCAGCAGCTTGCAAGGGACAGGGGGCACAGATACGCAGTATTTT.

The chain has TRBV3-1 and TRBJ1-2, with unresolved D. The CDR3 has 13 residues. V lost 2 bases and J 2 bases, leaving 6 bases between the germline ends. Germline V lookup: CDR1 LGHDT, CDR2 YNNKEL (reference sequence). The CDR3 loop reads CASSQMGNYGYTF. The CDR3 nucleotides read TGTGCCAGCAGCCAAATGGGCAACTATGGCTACACCTTC.

V and J are TRBV6-5 and TRBJ1-1; D not resolved. This CDR3 region has 15 residues. Trimming shortened V by 6 bases and J by 1 base, and 15 bases separated the two germline ends. The germline V gene has CDR1 MNHEY and CDR2 SVGAGI. The CDR3 here is CASSVGVWGNTEAFF. CDR3 nucleotides: TGTGCCAGCAGCGTCGGTGTGTGGGGGAACACTGAAGCTTTCTTT.

The rearrangement links TRBV3-1 to TRBJ2-3; D gene unclear. V lost 0 bases and J lost 2, with 9 bases in between. This CDR3 has 15 residues. Germline lookup yields CDR1 LGHDT and CDR2 YNNKEL (reference sequence). In DNA form, the CDR3 reads TGTGCCAGCAGCCAAGATCGCGGTTCCACAGATACGCAGTATTTT. The encoded protein is CASSQDRGSTDTQYF.

This clonotype turned up a few times. V gene TRBV6-5 combines with J gene TRBJ2-2, with 16 positions matching TRBD2. From germline, CDR1 is MNHEY and CDR2 SVGAGI. Losses at the gene ends were 5 bases for V and 5 bases for J; bases not matched to a gene: 5. The CDR3 is 17 residues long. The CDR3 sequence: CASSRGTSGRGTGELFF. The CDR3, as DNA: TGTGCCAGCAGTCGCGGGACTAGCGGGAGGGGAACCGGGGAGCTGTTTTTT.

The chain links TRBV6-2 or TRBV6-3 to TRBJ1-1, with 7 bases aligning to TRBD1. This CDR3 contains 15 residues. Germline V gives CDR1 MNHEY, CDR2 SVGEGT. Unmatched junction bases numbered 8, after V lost 7 bases and J lost 0 bases. CDR3 nucleotides: TGTGCCAGCAACCGAGGGGGCATCATGAACACTGAAGCTTTCTTT. This sequence encodes CASNRGGIMNTEAFF.